Sequencing of this TCR beta chain was carried out in a study of cytomegalovirus exposure and HLA in healthy donors (dated by TCRdb to the late 2010s). In the study overall: According to an earlier analysis of 587 of the donors, about 179 million T cells yielded 117 million unique TCR beta sequences and approximately 300 Gb of sequence data. An early release covering roughly 580 HLA-typed donors comprised approximately 290 gigabases of sequencing data and around 80 million unique TCR sequences. Of the 398 genotyped donors, about 80% fell in the genetic ancestry cluster associated with self-reported Caucasian donors. The study aimed to test whether cataloging public T cell receptors could reveal signatures of past pathogen exposure. The T cell repertoires of under 750 subjects were profiled by immunosequencing and related to cytomegalovirus serostatus. Besides the first cohort of some 670 subjects, a separate validation cohort made up of about 120 different subjects was used. The study combined high-throughput TCR immunosequencing, statistical association of individual TCRs with disease status, and machine learning to predict cytomegalovirus infection status. A later analysis re-analyzed previously published TCR beta repertoires from roughly 630 donors and added high-resolution HLA genotyping to study TCR occurrence patterns. Rather than drawing on any new phenotypic data, the later analysis identified candidate immune exposures from TCR beta sequences and the way those sequences occurred across donors. In an earlier analysis of 587 of the donors, high-throughput TCR beta sequencing was used to judge whether each TCR beta V gene segment behaved as functional or pseudogenic. Donor age, sex, ethnicity and CMV serostatus were compiled together with the repertoire data. A later genetic analysis took genome-wide SNP genotypes for about 55% of the 666 donors and used that subset as a discovery cohort. Every repertoire in the discovery cohort had been generated on one and the same sequencing platform. HLA typing included class I and class II loci at four-digit resolution. Typing coverage differed by locus: A, B, C, DRB1 and DQB1 were typed in roughly 620-640 donors, DQA1 in 522, DPA1 in over 600, and DPB1 in just under 490. Because of strong linkage in the cohort, five DR-DQ haplotypes were treated as single units for association and clustering. Among 300 to 500 genotyped donors of the cohort, an average of roughly 230,000 unique TCR beta nucleotide sequences was sequenced per donor, of which about 19% were non-productive. Results and caveats for the whole study, not just this receptor: A later genetic analysis associated a missense DCLRE1C variant with V-gene and J-gene trimming of TCR beta chains, and an independent cohort replicated the association. In vitro tests confirmed that three of the cytomegalovirus-associated TCR beta chains recognize cytomegalovirus antigens. A further reported finding was that TCR beta sequences accurately predicted the HLA-A and HLA-B alleles for most subjects in the first cohort. In both the original and validation cohorts, the classifier was reported to diagnose cytomegalovirus status with high specificity and sensitivity. A cluster of highly shared sequence variants was judged likely to represent a technical artifact of the sequencing pipeline. Assigning TCR associations to individual alleles was difficult when HLA alleles, especially DR and DQ, strongly co-occurred. Most TCR sequences were observed very rarely across donors, whereas some public TCRs were present in many individuals. In this cohort, only TCR beta chains were sequenced, and detectable features were limited by the absence of alpha or paired-chain data. An earlier analysis of 587 of the donors showed that most TCR beta V segments appeared in productive rearrangements either about 87% or about 30% of the time, which broadly matched IMGT annotations. At a false discovery rate of 0.05, a later analysis linked some 17,000 TCR beta sequences to specific HLA alleles. According to the authors, the approach could potentially be generalized to other disease states and immunological phenotypes. Compared with equally common non-associated chains, HLA-associated TCR beta chains in a later analysis were more clonally expanded and had lower generation probabilities. In a later analysis, several top co-occurrence clusters were reported to appear linked to parvovirus B19, influenza, CMV and Epstein-Barr virus. Some IMGT-functional V segments, including TRBV6-2 and TRBV6-3, could not be told apart with the 87-base-pair reads, so those segments were excluded. The study listed approximately 160 TCR beta chains as associated with cytomegalovirus. According to a later analysis, TCR association rates differed among HLA loci, with DRB1 alleles showing the most associated TCRs and HLA-C alleles showing the fewest. Presence/absence analyses assumed roughly uniform sequencing depth across donors, an assumption that may not hold. Linkage disequilibrium might explain the correlated functional status among segregating V segments, but an unknown experimental factor could not be ruled out. Because some donors lacked HLA typing at each locus, the association tests relied only on the typed subset. For the cohort, immune exposure information was limited to CMV serostatus. According to a later analysis, most CMV-associated TCR beta chains appeared to be HLA-restricted, and the HLA associations seemed to be driven largely by CMV exposure. In a later genetic analysis, fewer N-insertions in productive TCRs were reported among donors in an Asian-associated ancestry cluster than the roughly 670-donor mean. Because counts were too low, seventeen rarely observed V segments, including chromosome 9 orphons, were excluded from the earlier analysis of fewer than 650 of the donors.

The library relied on the immunoSEQ multiplex PCR assay. A mixture of 60 forward primers for TCR Vbeta segments and 13 reverse primers for TCR Jbeta segments was used in the multiplex PCR. Amplification of the CDR3 region of rearranged TCR beta genes was performed with a multiplex PCR assay on genomic DNA. On the Illumina HiSeq System, the amplified TCR beta libraries were sequenced as 87-base-pair reads. From the authors' description of their analysis: A later analysis counted about 80 million unique TCR beta chains across the 550 to 750 repertoires, and 9.5 million to 11 million of these chains were shared by at least two donors. A nearest-neighbor algorithm error-corrected the raw reads and collapsed the reads into unique sequences, merging closely related sequences to remove PCR and sequencing errors. Alignment of CDR3 sequences to IMGT reference sequences was used to assign V, D and J gene segments. For a sequence to be retained, a match of at least six nucleotides was required to both a V gene segment and a J gene segment. Rearrangements were classified as productive when the CDR3 lacked stop codons and remained in frame with V and J, and all other rearrangements were classified as non-productive. Following IMGT convention, CDR3 was defined as the stretch from the second conserved V-encoded cysteine to the conserved J-encoded phenylalanine. The earlier analysis of fewer than 750 of the donors excluded sequences that lacked an unambiguous match to a single V gene segment. In an earlier analysis of 587 of the donors, a V segment was called functional when productive rearrangements were above 56.7%, and segregating when the standard deviation between donors exceeded 5%. A statistical classification framework was built to diagnose cytomegalovirus status from the catalog of TCR beta chain sequences. A later analysis assigned V and J genes by comparing TCR nucleotide sequences with IMGT/GENE-DB human TR gene sequences. The TCRdist pipeline was used in a later analysis to assign CDR3 sequences and most-parsimonious VDJ recombination scenarios. In a later analysis, each TCR beta chain was defined by its CDR3 amino acid sequence together with its V-gene family, and reads lacking a unique V-gene family were excluded. To address suspected cross-contamination and a sequencing artifact, a later analysis removed roughly 640 highly shared, low-generation-probability nucleotide sequences. For each public chain, a later analysis derived a clonal expansion index from normalized ranks of inferred template counts within each repertoire. Generation probabilities in a later analysis came from a VDJ recombination model fitted to out-of-frame rearrangements, and those results were checked against IGoR. In a later analysis, hypergeometric tests were used to score TCR-TCR, TCR-HLA and TCR-CMV co-occurrence, with a repertoire-size bias correction applied to TCR pairs. In a later analysis, false discovery rates were estimated by permuting HLA or CMV assignments 20 times. In a later analysis, co-occurring TCRs were grouped using DBSCAN, and TCRdist sequence similarity was added for clustering within HLA-allele-positive subsets. For co-occurrence clustering, repertoires with fewer than 30,000 or more than 120,000 public chains were excluded, along with five or six repertoires with anomalous nucleotide sharing. TCRdb stores this immuneACCESS table with in-frame sequences only. Part of the clones is absent; in the studies checked, under half of the shortfall reflects unresolved V genes, and no reason is known for the rest. That table supplies the V and J calls and clone size; D and trimming were determined from the DNA. This sample gives about 300,000 clones in total; roughly 90% of them show up just once. Clones ranked in the top ten supply 3.5% to 4.5% of the sample.

The cohort comprised several hundred healthy bone marrow donors. At the time of sampling, every cohort member was nominally healthy, though immune exposures that went unrecorded were likely present. The donor was CMV seropositive and was included in the group of almost 300 seropositive cohort members. A peripheral blood sample was provided by each donor, and peripheral blood mononuclear cells were used for TCR beta sequencing. The Qiagen DNeasy Blood Extraction Kit was used to extract genomic DNA from the blood cell samples. Concerning this clone: Its cognate antigen has yet to be identified. It has no much larger one-base neighbor in the sample; base qualities were not kept.

CDR1 and CDR2 are drawn from the germline V gene (reference sequence): LNHDA, SQIVND. The germline V and J ends show losses of 5 bases and 4 bases respectively, and no gene match explains 9 bases of the junction. The CDR3 contains 16 residues, cysteine and phenylalanine counted. The read is trimmed to its CDR3 DNA, 48 bases read in frame from base 1. Input material: PBMCs. Recombination linked TRBV19 to TRBJ2-3, and 10 junction bases match TRBD2. The sequence was obtained from a man in his forties in good health and CMV-seropositive. This receptor carries the CDR3 CASSLASGSRADTQYF. Read as DNA, the sequence is TGTGCCAGTAGTTTGGCTAGCGGGAGTAGGGCAGATACGCAGTATTTT.